A selection of T cell receptor beta chains follows, all from one sample in a study of T cell responses to AZD1222 COVID-19 vaccine. The repertoire was sequenced with immunoSEQ multiplex PCR; TCRdb's copy has only in-frame clones and lacks some. The sample contains approximately 150,000 clones, about 90% of which appear only once. Source: peripheral blood, taken 28 days after the second dose of the MenACWY control vaccine. These receptors originate from an adult who received the MenACWY meningococcal vaccine as a control. CDR3s include the opening cysteine and the closing phenylalanine or tryptophan. A D gene is named only where the DNA matches it firmly. The size of a clone is reported for some rows only, either as once, few or many, or as a class for expanded clones.

D gene: .
J gene: TRBJ1-1
clone size: once
V gene: TRBV18
CDR3 DNA: TGTGCCAGCTCACCAAGACGGACTAACACTGAAGCTTTCTTT
CDR3 protein: CASSPRRTNTEAFF

D gene: TRBD2
J gene: TRBJ2-6
clone size: .
V gene: TRBV7-3
CDR3 DNA: TGTGCCAGCAGCCCTGATGCCCCGGGACTAGGAAACTCTGGGGCCAACGTCCTGACTTTC
CDR3 protein: CASSPDAPGLGNSGANVLTF

D gene: .
J gene: TRBJ1-1
clone size: .
V gene: TRBV12-5
CDR3 DNA: TGTGCTAGTGGTTGGGGGGGGACGAACACTGAAGCTTTCTTT
CDR3 protein: CASGWGGTNTEAFF

D gene: TRBD1
J gene: TRBJ2-3
clone size: .
V gene: TRBV19
CDR3 DNA: TGTGCCAGTAGTCGGGACAGGGTAGATACGCAGTATTTT
CDR3 protein: CASSRDRVDTQYF

D gene: TRBD2
J gene: TRBJ2-7
clone size: .
V gene: TRBV7-2
CDR3 DNA: TGTGCCAGCAGCTTAGCGACTAGCGGGAGTACCTACGAGCAGTACTTC
CDR3 protein: CASSLATSGSTYEQYF

D gene: .
J gene: TRBJ2-5
clone size: .
V gene: TRBV2
CDR3 DNA: TGTGCCAGCAGTGAGAGAAGGGGTGGAGAGACCCAGTACTTC
CDR3 protein: CASSERRGGETQYF

D gene: .
J gene: TRBJ2-1
clone size: .
V gene: TRBV3-1/TRBV3-2
CDR3 DNA: TGTGCCAGCAGCCAGGGTCAACAGGGTATGAATGAGCAGTTCTTC
CDR3 protein: CASSQGQQGMNEQFF

D gene: .
J gene: TRBJ1-2
clone size: once
V gene: TRBV12-3/TRBV12-4
CDR3 DNA: TGTGCCAGCAGCCCTAGCAGCCATGGCTACACCTTC
CDR3 protein: CASSPSSHGYTF

D gene: .
J gene: TRBJ1-1
clone size: .
V gene: TRBV7-2
CDR3 DNA: TGTGCCAGCAGCTTAGCTCTGCAGGATGGCACTGAAGCTTTCTTT
CDR3 protein: CASSLALQDGTEAFF

D gene: .
J gene: TRBJ2-5
clone size: .
V gene: TRBV20-1
CDR3 DNA: TGCAGTGCTGGGGTGGAGACCCAGTACTTC
CDR3 protein: CSAGVETQYF

D gene: .
J gene: TRBJ1-2
clone size: once
V gene: TRBV28
CDR3 DNA: TGTGCCAGCAGCGAGGGTCGGAACTATGGCTACACCTTC
CDR3 protein: CASSEGRNYGYTF

D gene: .
J gene: TRBJ1-6
clone size: .
V gene: TRBV27
CDR3 DNA: TGTGCCAGCAGGGAGGGGGGCTGGAGGTCCCCCCTCCACTTT
CDR3 protein: CASREGGWRSPLHF

D gene: TRBD1
J gene: TRBJ2-2
clone size: .
V gene: TRBV5-6
CDR3 DNA: TGTGCCAGCAGCAGAGACAGGGCCCTTAACACCGGGGAGCTGTTTTTT
CDR3 protein: CASSRDRALNTGELFF

D gene: .
J gene: TRBJ1-5
clone size: .
V gene: TRBV2
CDR3 DNA: TGTGCCAGCAGTAAGGACAGAGGAAATTTGGTTAGCAATCAGCCCCAGCATTTT
CDR3 protein: CASSKDRGNLVSNQPQHF

D gene: .
J gene: TRBJ2-7
clone size: .
V gene: TRBV18
CDR3 DNA: TGTGCCAGCTCACCACTTTTGTCCTACGAGCAGTACTTC
CDR3 protein: CASSPLLSYEQYF

D gene: .
J gene: TRBJ1-2
clone size: .
V gene: TRBV6-5
CDR3 DNA: TGTGCCAGCAGTTACCAGGGACCCTCGGACTATGGCTACACCTTC
CDR3 protein: CASSYQGPSDYGYTF

D gene: TRBD1
J gene: TRBJ2-3
clone size: .
V gene: TRBV6-5
CDR3 DNA: TGTGCCAGCAGGCTGGGACAGGAGGTCACAGATACGCAGTATTTT
CDR3 protein: CASRLGQEVTDTQYF

D gene: .
J gene: TRBJ2-3
clone size: .
V gene: TRBV2
CDR3 DNA: TGTGCCAGCAGTGACCCCCGGGACCCCGAGAGGGATACGCAGTATTTT
CDR3 protein: CASSDPRDPERDTQYF

D gene: .
J gene: TRBJ2-3
clone size: .
V gene: TRBV28
CDR3 DNA: TGTGCCAGCGGGGCCTCGGCTAGCGCAGATACGCAGTATTTT
CDR3 protein: CASGASASADTQYF

D gene: .
J gene: TRBJ2-7
clone size: .
V gene: TRBV2
CDR3 DNA: TGTGCCAGCAGTGTCGGATACGAGCAGTACTTC
CDR3 protein: CASSVGYEQYF

D gene: .
J gene: TRBJ2-2
clone size: few
V gene: TRBV14
CDR3 DNA: TGTGCCAGCAGCCAAGATCGGGGCGGCTGGGGGGAGCTGTTTTTT
CDR3 protein: CASSQDRGGWGELFF

D gene: TRBD1
J gene: TRBJ2-7
clone size: .
V gene: TRBV7-2
CDR3 DNA: TGTGCCAGCATCCCCCAGTCAGGGGGTGGAAACGAGCAGTACTTC
CDR3 protein: CASIPQSGGGNEQYF

D gene: .
J gene: TRBJ2-7
clone size: .
V gene: TRBV7-2
CDR3 DNA: TGTGCCAGCAGCTTAACGCAGGGATACGAGCAGTACTTC
CDR3 protein: CASSLTQGYEQYF

D gene: .
J gene: TRBJ2-7
clone size: .
V gene: TRBV6-5
CDR3 DNA: TGTGCCAGCAGAGACCGGGGGCAGGGAGGCTACGAGCAGTACTTC
CDR3 protein: CASRDRGQGGYEQYF

D gene: .
J gene: TRBJ1-2
clone size: .
V gene: TRBV7-2
CDR3 DNA: TGTGCCAGCAGCTTAGGGGGGCAGGGGAAGAGCTATGGCTACACCTTC
CDR3 protein: CASSLGGQGKSYGYTF

D gene: .
J gene: TRBJ2-7
clone size: .
V gene: TRBV7-2
CDR3 DNA: TGTGCCAGCAGCGACGGAGCAGGGCCCTCCTACGAGCAGTACTTC
CDR3 protein: CASSDGAGPSYEQYF